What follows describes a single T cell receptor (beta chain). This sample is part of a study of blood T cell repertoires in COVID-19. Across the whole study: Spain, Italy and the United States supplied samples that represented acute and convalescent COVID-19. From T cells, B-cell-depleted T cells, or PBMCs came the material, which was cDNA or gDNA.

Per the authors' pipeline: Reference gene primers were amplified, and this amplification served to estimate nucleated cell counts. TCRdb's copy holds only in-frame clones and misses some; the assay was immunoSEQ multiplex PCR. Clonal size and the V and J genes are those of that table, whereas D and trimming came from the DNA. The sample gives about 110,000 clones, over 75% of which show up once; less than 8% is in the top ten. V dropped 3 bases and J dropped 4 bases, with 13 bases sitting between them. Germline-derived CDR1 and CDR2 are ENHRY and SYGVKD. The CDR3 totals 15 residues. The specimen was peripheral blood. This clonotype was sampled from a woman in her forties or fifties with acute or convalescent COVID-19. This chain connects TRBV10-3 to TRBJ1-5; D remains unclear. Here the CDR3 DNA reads TGTGCCATCAGTGAAAGGCAGGCCGAAAATCAGCCCCAGCATTTT. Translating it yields CAISERQAENQPQHF.